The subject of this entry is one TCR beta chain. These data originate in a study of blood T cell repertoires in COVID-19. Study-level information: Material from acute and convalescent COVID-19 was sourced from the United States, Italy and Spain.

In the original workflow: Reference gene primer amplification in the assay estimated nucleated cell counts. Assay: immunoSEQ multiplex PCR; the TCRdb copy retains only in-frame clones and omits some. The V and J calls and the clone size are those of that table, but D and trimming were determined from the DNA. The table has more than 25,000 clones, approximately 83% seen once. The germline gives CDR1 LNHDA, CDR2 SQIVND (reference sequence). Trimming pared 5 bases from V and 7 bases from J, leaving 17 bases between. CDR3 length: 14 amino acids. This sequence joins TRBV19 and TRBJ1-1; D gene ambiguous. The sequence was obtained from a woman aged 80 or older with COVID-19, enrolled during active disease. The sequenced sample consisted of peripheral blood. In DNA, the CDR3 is TGTGCCAGTAGTGCCGGAGGGATGGGCAGTGAAGCTTTCTTT. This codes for CASSAGGMGSEAFF.